The subject of this entry is one T cell receptor (beta chain). Its antigen is as yet unknown. Researchers made TCR cDNA using 5'RACE template switching, and this step added a universal primer site and UMIs. TCRdb processed the 5' RACE reads anew with MiXCR; each CDR3 protein has one entry. Of hundreds of thousands of distinct CDR3 sequences listed, approximately 15% are singletons. The sample originates from a study of T cells after yellow fever vaccination. Study-wide results and caveats: Subsequent booster samples again held most clones from primary vaccination (around 96% CD4, roughly 88% CD8). Some clonotypes, a small share, were shared between CD4 and CD8 compartments.

V lost 2 bases and J lost 7, with 15 bases in between. The CDR3 is 14 residues long. Germline V gene data show CDR1 as MDHEN and CDR2 as SYDVKM. The source material was PBMCs, sampled on the day of the yellow fever booster vaccination. The genes are TRBV28 and TRBJ2-7; the D is unclear. This TCR derives from a man between 25 and 39 years old who received the YFV17D yellow fever vaccine. The CDR3 is CASSLSNSAQEQYF. The CDR3 DNA is TGTGCCAGCAGTTTAAGTAATTCGGCTCAAGAGCAGTACTTC.